The clone carrying this T cell receptor (beta chain) was recorded a few times. Its antigen is currently unknown. These data come from a study of blood T cells in healthy people across ages. Findings of the study overall: Across the age range, TCR beta diversity per million T cells fell in a roughly linear way. Observed TCR beta diversity showed a strong correlation with the percentage of naive T cells as measured by flow cytometry.

A second PCR of roughly 7 to 11 cycles used a sample-barcoded 5' primer and a J-beta primer mix. MiXCR, applied by TCRdb to the 5' RACE reads, yields one record per CDR3 protein. This repertoire shows hundreds of thousands of distinct CDR3 sequences, less than 70% found once; its top ten account for around 40%. The germline CDR1 and CDR2 sequences are DFQATT and SNEGSKA (reference sequence). The CDR3 contains 15 residues. Unmatched junction bases numbered 10, after V lost 6 bases and J lost 2 bases. The sample was blood. This chain connects TRBV20-1 to TRBJ2-3; 8 bases line up with TRBD2. The TCR originated in an elderly man in good health. The CDR3 bases are TGCAGTGCCCTTTCTAATAGCGGGAACACAGATACGCAGTATTTT. This encodes CSALSNSGNTDTQYF.